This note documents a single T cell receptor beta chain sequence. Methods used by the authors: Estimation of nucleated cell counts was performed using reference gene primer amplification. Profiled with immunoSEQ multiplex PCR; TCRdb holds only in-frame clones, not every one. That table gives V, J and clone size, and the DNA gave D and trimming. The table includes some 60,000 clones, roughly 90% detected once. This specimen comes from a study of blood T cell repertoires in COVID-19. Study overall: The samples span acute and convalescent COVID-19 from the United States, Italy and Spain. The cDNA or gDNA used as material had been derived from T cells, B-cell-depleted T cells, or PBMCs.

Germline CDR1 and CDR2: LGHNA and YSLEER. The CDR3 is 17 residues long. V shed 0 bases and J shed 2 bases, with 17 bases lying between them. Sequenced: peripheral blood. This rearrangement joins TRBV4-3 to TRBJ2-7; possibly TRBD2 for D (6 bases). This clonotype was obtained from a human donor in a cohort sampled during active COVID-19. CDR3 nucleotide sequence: TGCGCCAGCAGCCAAGAAATGGGCGGGATAGTTGCCTACGAGCAGTACTTC. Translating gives CASSQEMGGIVAYEQYF.